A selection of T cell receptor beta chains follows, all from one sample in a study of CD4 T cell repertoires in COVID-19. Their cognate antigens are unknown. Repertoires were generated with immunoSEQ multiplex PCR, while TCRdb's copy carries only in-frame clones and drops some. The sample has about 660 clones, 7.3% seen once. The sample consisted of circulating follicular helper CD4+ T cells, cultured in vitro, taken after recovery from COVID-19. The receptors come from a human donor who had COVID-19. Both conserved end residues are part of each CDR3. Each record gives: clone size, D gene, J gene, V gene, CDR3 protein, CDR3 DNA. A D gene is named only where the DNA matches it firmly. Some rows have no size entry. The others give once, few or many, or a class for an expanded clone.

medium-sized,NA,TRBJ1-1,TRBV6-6,CASSYSELNTEAFF,TGTGCCAGCAGTTACTCTGAACTTAACACTGAAGCTTTCTTT
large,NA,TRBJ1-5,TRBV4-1,CASSQQTRMGNQPQHF,TGCGCCAGCAGCCAACAAACACGGATGGGGAATCAGCCCCAGCATTTT
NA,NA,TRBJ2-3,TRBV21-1,CASSPRTSGGPPADTQYF,TGTGCCAGCAGCCCACGGACTAGCGGGGGGCCGCCGGCAGATACGCAGTATTTT
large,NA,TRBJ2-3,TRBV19,CASSLGAGLTDTQYF,TGTGCCAGTAGTCTAGGCGCGGGGTTAACAGATACGCAGTATTTT
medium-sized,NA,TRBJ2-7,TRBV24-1,CATSVRVSYEQYF,TGTGCCACCAGTGTCCGGGTTTCCTACGAGCAGTACTTC
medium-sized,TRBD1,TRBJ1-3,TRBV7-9,CASSLWTGTFSGNTIYF,TGTGCCAGCAGCTTGTGGACAGGGACCTTCTCTGGAAACACCATATATTTT
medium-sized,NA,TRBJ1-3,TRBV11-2,CASSLSISGNTIYF,TGTGCCAGCAGCCTCAGTATCTCTGGAAACACCATATATTTT
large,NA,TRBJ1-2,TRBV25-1,CATSNRVGGYTF,TGTGCCACCTCAAACAGGGTCGGAGGCTACACCTTC
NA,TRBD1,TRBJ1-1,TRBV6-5,CASSSSRDRVNTEAFF,TGTGCCAGCAGTTCTTCCCGGGACAGGGTTAACACTGAAGCTTTCTTT
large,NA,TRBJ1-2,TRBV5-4,CASSLQGANYGYTF,TGTGCCAGCAGCTTACAGGGAGCGAACTATGGCTACACCTTC
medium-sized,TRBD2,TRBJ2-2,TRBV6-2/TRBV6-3,CASSYSDSGRNGELFF,TGTGCCAGCAGTTACTCGGATAGCGGGAGGAACGGGGAGCTGTTTTTT
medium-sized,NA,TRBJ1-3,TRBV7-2,CASSPSRGRGNTIYF,TGTGCCAGCAGCCCTTCCAGGGGACGCGGAAACACCATATATTTT
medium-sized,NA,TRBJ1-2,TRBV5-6,CASSSGRYYGYTF,TGTGCCAGCAGCTCGGGACGGTACTATGGCTACACCTTC
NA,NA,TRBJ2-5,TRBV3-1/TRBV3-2,CASTTSETATQYF,TGTGCCAGCACCACATCCGAGACAGCAACCCAGTACTTC
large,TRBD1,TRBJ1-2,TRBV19,CASGQGYGYTF,TGTGCCAGCGGACAGGGCTATGGCTACACCTTC
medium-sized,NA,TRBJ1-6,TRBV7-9,CASSLSGNNSPLHF,TGTGCCAGCAGCTTATCGGGGAATAATTCACCCCTCCACTTT
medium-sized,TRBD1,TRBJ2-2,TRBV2,CASREQGASGELFF,TGTGCCAGCAGGGAACAGGGGGCCAGCGGGGAGCTGTTTTTT
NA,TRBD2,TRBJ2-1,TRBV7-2,CASSEGSGSGYEQFF,TGTGCCAGCAGCGAAGGTAGCGGGAGTGGCTATGAGCAGTTCTTC
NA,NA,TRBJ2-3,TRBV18,CASSPRREADTQYF,TGTGCCAGCTCACCACGCCGCGAGGCAGATACGCAGTATTTT
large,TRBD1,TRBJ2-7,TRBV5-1,CASSSRQGFNEQYF,TGCGCCAGCAGCTCACGACAGGGGTTCAACGAGCAGTACTTC
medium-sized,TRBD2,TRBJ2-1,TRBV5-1,CASSLAGMTYNEQFF,TGCGCCAGCAGTCTAGCGGGGATGACCTACAATGAGCAGTTCTTC
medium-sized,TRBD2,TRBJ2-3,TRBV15,CATSRDGAGGSNTQYF,TGTGCCACCAGCAGAGACGGTGCGGGGGGCTCGAATACGCAGTATTTT
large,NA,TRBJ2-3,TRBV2,CASMASSTDTQYF,TGTGCCAGCATGGCCAGTAGCACAGATACGCAGTATTTT
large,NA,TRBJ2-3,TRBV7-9,CASSLEGSTDTQYF,TGTGCCAGCAGCTTGGAGGGGAGCACAGATACGCAGTATTTT
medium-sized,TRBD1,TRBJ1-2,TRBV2,CASPRGQGRSGYTF,TGTGCCAGCCCGAGAGGACAGGGCCGGTCTGGCTACACCTTC
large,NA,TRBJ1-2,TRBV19,CATHPQVRGLGYTF,TGTGCCACCCACCCCCAGGTTCGTGGTCTTGGCTACACCTTC
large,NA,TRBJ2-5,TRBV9,CASSGRQEQETQYF,TGTGCCAGCAGCGGACGACAGGAGCAAGAGACCCAGTACTTC
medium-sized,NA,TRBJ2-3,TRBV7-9,CASSLEGSTDTQYF,TGTGCCAGCAGCTTAGAGGGGTCCACAGATACGCAGTATTTT
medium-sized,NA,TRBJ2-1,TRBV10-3,CAISVGLALDEQFF,TGTGCCATCAGTGTCGGGCTAGCATTGGATGAGCAGTTCTTC
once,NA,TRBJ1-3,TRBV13,CASSLGAGTVFSGNTIYF,TGTGCCAGCAGCTTAGGTGCGGGGACGGTATTCTCTGGAAACACCATATATTTT
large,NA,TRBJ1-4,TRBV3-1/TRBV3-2,CASSLRRELFF,TGTGCCAGCAGCCTTCGACGGGAACTGTTTTTT
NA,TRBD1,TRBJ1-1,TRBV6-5,CASSYSDRGTNTEAFF,TGTGCCAGCAGTTACTCGGACAGGGGCACGAACACTGAAGCTTTCTTT
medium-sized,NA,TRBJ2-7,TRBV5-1,CASSQGRKTGRSYEQYF,TGCGCCAGCAGCCAGGGCCGGAAGACTGGTCGGTCTTACGAGCAGTACTTC
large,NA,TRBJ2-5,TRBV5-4,CASSLTGPGRQETQYF,TGTGCCAGCAGCTTGACCGGGCCCGGGAGACAAGAGACCCAGTACTTC
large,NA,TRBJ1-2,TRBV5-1,CASSSDLNYGYTF,TGCGCCAGCAGCTCGGACCTGAACTATGGCTACACCTTC
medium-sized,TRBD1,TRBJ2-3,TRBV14,CASSGGQTFNYYTDTQYF,TGTGCCAGCAGTGGGGGACAGACATTCAACTATTACACAGATACGCAGTATTTT
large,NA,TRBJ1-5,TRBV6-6,CASSYSELDQPQHF,TGTGCCAGCAGTTACTCGGAGCTCGATCAGCCCCAGCATTTT
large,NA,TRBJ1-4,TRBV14,CASSQGLMVEKLFF,TGTGCCAGCAGCCAGGGGTTAATGGTTGAAAAACTGTTTTTT
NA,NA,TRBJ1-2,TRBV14,CASSQVKTASTF,TGTGCCAGCAGCCAAGTTAAAACAGCTTCCACCTTC
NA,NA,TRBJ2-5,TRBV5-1,CASSLGTLQETQYF,TGCGCCAGCAGCTTAGGGACTCTACAAGAGACCCAGTACTTC
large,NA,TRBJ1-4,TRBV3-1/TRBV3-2,CASSQDSTEDNEKLFF,TGTGCCAGCAGCCAAGATTCGACAGAAGATAATGAAAAACTGTTTTTT
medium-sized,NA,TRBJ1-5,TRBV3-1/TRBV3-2,CAYSGRDSNQPQHF,TGTGCCTACTCGGGGAGGGATAGCAATCAGCCCCAGCATTTT
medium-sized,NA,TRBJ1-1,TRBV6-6,CASSYAEMNTEAFF,TGTGCCAGCAGTTACGCGGAGATGAACACTGAAGCTTTCTTT
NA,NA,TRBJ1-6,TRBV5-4,CASSRDRYNSPLHF,TGTGCCAGCAGCAGAGACAGGTATAATTCACCCCTCCACTTT
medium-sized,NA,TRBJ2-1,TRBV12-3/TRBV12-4,CASSDSYNEQFF,TGTGCCAGCAGTGACAGCTACAATGAGCAGTTCTTC
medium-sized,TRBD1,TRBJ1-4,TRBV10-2,CASGGQGNEKLFF,TGCGCCAGCGGAGGACAGGGCAATGAAAAACTGTTTTTT
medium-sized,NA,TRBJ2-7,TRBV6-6,CASSYGDRSSYEQYF,TGTGCCAGCAGTTACGGTGACAGGAGCTCCTACGAGCAGTACTTC
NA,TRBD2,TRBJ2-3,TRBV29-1,CSVVPGLWEGDTQYF,TGCAGCGTTGTTCCTGGGTTATGGGAGGGAGATACGCAGTATTTT
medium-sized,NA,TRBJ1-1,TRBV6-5,CASSHSEMNTEAFF,TGTGCCAGCAGTCACAGTGAAATGAACACTGAAGCTTTCTTT
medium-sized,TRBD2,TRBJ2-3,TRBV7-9,CASSLSGSGDTQYF,TGTGCCAGCAGCCTCAGCGGGAGTGGAGATACGCAGTATTTT
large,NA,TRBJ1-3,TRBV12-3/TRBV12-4,CASSLKGDTIYF,TGTGCCAGCAGTTTAAAGGGAGACACCATATATTTT
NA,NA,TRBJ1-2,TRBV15,CAPALKQGHYGYTF,TGTGCACCAGCACTCAAACAGGGACACTATGGCTACACCTTC
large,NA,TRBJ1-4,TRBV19,CASSSLDIREKLFF,TGTGCCAGTAGTTCTTTGGACATTAGAGAAAAACTGTTTTTT
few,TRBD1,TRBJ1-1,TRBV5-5,CASSIYPGGADTEAFF,TGTGCCAGCAGCATATATCCAGGGGGCGCGGACACTGAAGCTTTCTTT
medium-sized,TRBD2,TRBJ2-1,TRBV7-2,CASSFPSGRAYEQFF,TGTGCCAGCAGCTTCCCTAGCGGGAGGGCCTATGAGCAGTTCTTC
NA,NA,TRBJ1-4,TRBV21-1,CASSRRQLMKNCFF,NA
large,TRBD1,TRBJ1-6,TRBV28,CASRYPQGARNSPLHF,TGTGCCAGCAGGTATCCTCAGGGGGCACGGAATTCACCCCTCCACTTT
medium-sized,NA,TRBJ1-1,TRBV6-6,CASSYAETNTEAFF,TGTGCCAGCAGTTATGCCGAGACGAACACTGAAGCTTTCTTT
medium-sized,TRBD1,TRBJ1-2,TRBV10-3,CAISDPTGDRGRNYGYTF,TGTGCCATCAGTGACCCAACGGGAGACAGGGGGCGCAATTATGGCTACACCTTC
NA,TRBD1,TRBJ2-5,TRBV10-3,CAISRDRRYQETQYF,TGTGCCATCAGTCGGGACAGAAGGTACCAAGAGACCCAGTACTTC